The 12 T cell receptor beta chains listed next were all sequenced from one sample in a study of cytomegalovirus exposure and HLA in healthy donors. 60 Vbeta and 13 Jbeta primers were used in PCR. Measured with immunoSEQ multiplex PCR; TCRdb has only the in-frame clones, and not every one. The table shows some 120,000 clones, with 81% occurring only once. The sequenced sample was PBMCs. Receptors originate from a man between 18 and 29 years old in good health and CMV-seropositive.

The chain recombines TRBV14 with TRBJ1-1; 8 bases fit TRBD1. The V and J ends lost 4 bases and 7 bases, in that order; junction bases with no gene match: 11. The CDR3 consists of 15 residues. Germline-derived CDR1 and CDR2 are SGHDN and FVKESK. The CDR3 spells CASSPLGTGSVEAFF. CDR3 DNA: TGTGCCAGCAGCCCCCTAGGGACAGGATCGGTTGAAGCTTTCTTT.

The V call is TRBV4-1, the J call TRBJ2-5, with D perhaps TRBD1 (6 bases). The DNA end lines up better with TRBJ2-7; the J call may be wrong. Germline values: CDR1 MGHRA, CDR2 YSYEKL. The length of the CDR3 is 16 residues. CDR3 in DNA: TGCGCCAGCAGCCAAAAACCTCGGACAGACTTAGGCGAGCAGTACTTC. Its protein product is CASSQKPRTDLGEQYF.

This chain connects TRBV29-1 to TRBJ1-2; D is uncertain. Between the trimmed V and J ends, which lost 4 bases and 2 bases, there was a span of 8 bases. The CDR3 runs 12 residues. Germline CDR1 is SQVTM and CDR2 is ANQGSEA. CDR3 protein: CSVVDRNYGYTF. The DNA of the CDR3 is TGCAGCGTTGTTGATAGAAACTATGGCTACACCTTC.

The rearrangement links TRBV4-1 to TRBJ1-2; TRBD1 agrees at 8 bases. Germline V gene data show CDR1 as MGHRA and CDR2 as YSYEKL. CDR3 length: 16 amino acids. V shed 4 bases, J shed 2 bases, and the junction held 9 bases outside the gene matches. In DNA form, the CDR3 reads TGCGCCAGCAGCCGGACAACAGGGGGGTCCAACTATGGCTACACCTTC. Translation: CASSRTTGGSNYGYTF.

The V call is TRBV5-1, the J call TRBJ2-1; D remains ambiguous. This CDR3 spans 15 amino acids. Trimming shortened V by 0 bases and J by 5 bases, and 12 bases separated the two germline ends. Germline CDR1 reads SGHRS; CDR2 reads YFSETQ. CDR3 DNA: TGCGCCAGCAGCTTGGGTCTGAGCTTTAACAATGAGCAGTTCTTC. This sequence encodes CASSLGLSFNNEQFF.

The chain has TRBV6-9 and TRBJ1-5, with TRBD1 matching 8 bases. Per the germline V gene, CDR1 is MNHGY and CDR2 is SVAAGI. The CDR3 length is 19 residues. Germline trimming cut 6 bases from V and 9 bases from J; bases unmatched to any gene: 25. CDR3 in DNA: TGTGCCAGCAGATTATTAGGGGACAGGATATCGGGAGGAAGGTTGCCCCAGCATTTT. Translating it yields CASRLLGDRISGGRLPQHF.

Points on this clone: The junction departs from the called germline gene at one end, perhaps through a read error. This CDR3 reads CASSARQGYTGGLFF. The CDR3 DNA reads as TGTGCCAGCAGCGCGAGACAGGGATACACCGGGGGGCTGTTTTTT. The chain carries TRBV6-6 and TRBJ2-2; D may be TRBD1 (7 bases). Germline CDR1 reads MNHNY; CDR2 reads SVGAGI (reference sequence). The CDR3 consists of 15 residues.

The rearrangement links TRBV2 to TRBJ1-1, with TRBD1 matching 7 bases. V was clipped by 4 bases and J by 3 bases; unmatched bases: 8. CDR3 length equals 15 residues. CDR1 is SNHLY, CDR2 FYNNEI, per germline. The CDR3 region is CASSGGPGGYTEAFF. The DNA of the CDR3 is TGTGCCAGCAGTGGAGGACCAGGGGGATACACTGAAGCTTTCTTT.

The V and J genes are TRBV27 and TRBJ1-6; D remains unclear. Germline loops: CDR1 MNHEY, CDR2 SMNVEV (reference sequence). Trimming took 2 bases from V and 7 from J, leaving 9 bases between them. The CDR3 consists of 14 residues. The CDR3 bases are TGTGCCAGCAGTTTAGCGGGAGGGAATTCACCCCTCCACTTT. Translating it yields CASSLAGGNSPLHF.

The J gene is TRBJ1-2, the V gene TRBV14; 8 bases line up with TRBD1. The CDR3 sequence is 14 residues long. Germline V lookup: CDR1 SGHDN, CDR2 FVKESK. Unmatched junction bases numbered 6, after V lost 6 bases and J lost 3 bases. The CDR3 region has the DNA TGTGCCAGCAGACGACAGGGGTTCGACTATGGCTACACCTTC. Translated: CASRRQGFDYGYTF.

For this clone: Other DNA sequences of this sample code for an identical CDR3. The chain recombines TRBV6-5 with TRBJ1-5, with D hard to call. The V gene's germline CDR1 is MNHEY and CDR2 SVGAGI. Trimming removed 0 bases at V and 2 bases at J, with 5 bases between. The CDR3 loop spans 14 amino acids. CDR3 nucleotide sequence: TGTGCCAGCAGTTACTCCGCAGGCAATCAGCCCCAGCATTTT. This sequence encodes CASSYSAGNQPQHF.

The rearrangement joins TRBV27 to TRBJ1-2; 7 bases are a match to TRBD1. Germline CDR1 MNHEY, CDR2 SMNVEV (reference sequence). Germline trimming cut 6 bases from V and 2 bases from J; bases unmatched to any gene: 9. The CDR3 spans 15 residues. DNA for the CDR3: TGTGCCAGCAGCCAGCATGGGACAGCCAACTATGGCTACACCTTC. Translated: CASSQHGTANYGYTF.